A single sample is the source of the 20 T cell receptor beta chains below, sequenced in a study of control samples from healthy donors and cancer patients. Some clones are missing from TCRdb's copy, which holds only in-frame ones; the method was immunoSEQ multiplex PCR. The sample includes approximately 150,000 clones, under 95% of them seen just once. Sequencing was carried out using blood. The origin of the receptors is a man aged 35 to 55 in good health.

CDR3: CASSQSEFSGNTIYF. The CDR3 DNA is TGTGCCAGCAGCCAATCGGAATTTTCTGGAAACACCATATATTTT. This rearrangement joins TRBV3-1 (or the pseudogene TRBV3-2) to TRBJ1-3; D remains unclear. This CDR3 is built from 15 residues. Germline loops: CDR1 LGHDT, CDR2 YNNKEL (reference sequence). V was clipped by 2 bases and J by 1 base, with 9 bases between them.

The genes are TRBV7-9 and TRBJ2-3; 9 nucleotides agree with TRBD2. In germline, CDR1 is SEHNR, CDR2 FQNEAQ (reference sequence). The trim removed 2 bases at V and 8 bases at J, leaving 14 bases unmatched. The CDR3 spans 17 residues. The CDR3 DNA reads as TGTGCCAGCAGCTTAATCGGGTGGACTAGCGAGGGGAGTACGCAGTATTTT. It is translated as CASSLIGWTSEGSTQYF.

In regard to this clone: Within the sample, other DNA sequences also encode this same CDR3. CDR3 in DNA: TGTGCCAGCAGTTACAGGGTCTCCTACGAGCAGTACTTC. Protein product: CASSYRVSYEQYF. The chain joins TRBV6-5 to TRBJ2-7; D unresolved. Trimming stripped 2 bases from V and 0 bases from J, with 5 bases between. The CDR3 extends over 13 amino acids. The germline CDR1 and CDR2 sequences are MNHEY and SVGAGI.

V is TRBV2 and J is TRBJ1-1; tentatively, D is TRBD1 (6 bases). The CDR3 is 15 amino acids. V lost 11 bases and J 2 bases, leaving 21 bases between the germline ends. Germline V CDR1 and CDR2: SNHLY, FYNNEI. This CDR3 reads CASTGGGTSNTEAFF. In nucleotides, the CDR3 is TGTGCCTCCACGGGGGGGGGCACGAGTAACACTGAAGCTTTCTTT.

The J gene is TRBJ1-1, the V gene TRBV7-9, with D possibly matching TRBD1 (6 bases). The CDR3 has 14 amino acids. CDR1 is SEHNR and CDR2 is FQNEAQ in the germline V gene (reference sequence). Trimming cost V 5 bases and J 1 base, with 11 bases left between them. The CDR3 here is CASSPPTGNTEAFF. In DNA form, the CDR3 reads TGTGCCAGCAGCCCACCGACAGGGAACACTGAAGCTTTCTTT.

The CDR3 loop is CASSYRDREKLFF. The CDR3 DNA reads TGTGCCAGCAGTTACAGGGACAGAGAAAAACTGTTTTTT. This rearrangement joins TRBV6-5 to TRBJ1-4, with 7 bases identical to TRBD1. Germline V lookup: CDR1 MNHEY, CDR2 SVGAGI. CDR3 length: 13 residues. The trim removed 2 bases at V and 8 bases at J, leaving 2 bases unmatched.

The V and J genes are TRBV4-2 and TRBJ2-5, with TRBD2 identical over 9 bases. V shed 0 bases and J 2 bases; nucleotides not matched to a gene: 4. Germline assignment: CDR1 LGHNA and CDR2 YNFKEQ. The CDR3 is made up of 16 amino acids. The CDR3 loop is CASSQDGAGGQETQYF. CDR3 bases: TGTGCCAGCAGCCAAGATGGGGCGGGGGGGCAAGAGACCCAGTACTTC.

This chain joins TRBV11-2 and TRBJ1-2; tentative D call: TRBD1 (5 bases). The germline gives CDR1 SGHAT, CDR2 FQNNGV. Trimming pared 4 bases from V and 6 bases from J, leaving 15 bases between. The CDR3 length is 14 residues. The chain's CDR3 is CASSSTWGGNGYTF. For the CDR3, the DNA is TGTGCCAGCAGCTCCACGTGGGGGGGGAATGGCTACACCTTC.

This chain connects TRBV6-5 to TRBJ1-6; 10 bases agree with TRBD1. CDR1 and CDR2 (germline): MNHEY, SVGAGI. The V segment lost 6 bases and the J segment 9 bases; nucleotides outside the gene matches: 8. CDR3 length equals 15 residues. The DNA of the CDR3 is TGTGCCAGCAGGGTAGGACAGGGGGAGGTTTCACCCCTCCACTTT. As protein: CASRVGQGEVSPLHF.

The rearrangement uses TRBV21-1 and TRBJ2-3; the table's D gene call, TRBD1, was not cross checked with the DNA. TRBV21-1 is reported as a pseudogene. This CDR3 region has 19 residues. The CDR3 spells CASSFPGQGVTYYTDTQYF. The CDR3 DNA sequence: TGTGCCAGCAGCTTCCCGGGACAGGGCGTGACCTATTACACAGATACGCAGTATTTT.

The J gene is TRBJ2-1, the V gene TRBV5-6; D possibly corresponds to TRBD2 (6 bases). This CDR3 comprises 16 residues. Trimming took 1 base from V and 3 from J, leaving 14 bases between them. The V gene's germline CDR1 is SGHDT and CDR2 YYEEEE. The CDR3 loop is CASSLTGTGFYNEQFF. The CDR3 region has the DNA TGTGCCAGCAGCTTGACCGGGACTGGGTTCTACAATGAGCAGTTCTTC.

The genes are TRBV25-1 and TRBJ2-2, with D unclear. Germline CDR1 is MGHDK and CDR2 is SYGVNS. With 2 bases removed from V and 0 bases from J, the gap between germline ends came to 13 bases. The CDR3 contains 17 residues. The CDR3 DNA reads as TGTGCCAGCAGTGAAGGAGTGGCCTATACGAACACCGGGGAGCTGTTTTTT. Translation gives CASSEGVAYTNTGELFF.

The chain has TRBV6-5 and TRBJ2-3, with a tentative D call TRBD2 (7 bases). Germline assignment: CDR1 MNHEY and CDR2 SVGAGI. The CDR3 sequence is 16 residues long. Between the trimmed V and J ends, which lost 2 bases and 2 bases, there was a span of 14 bases. The CDR3 coding sequence is TGTGCCAGCAGTTACCGGGGGGCGACTTCCACAGATACGCAGTATTTT. This codes for CASSYRGATSTDTQYF.

V is TRBV5-1 and J is TRBJ2-1, with TRBD2 identical over 12 bases. Trimming removed 5 bases from V and 6 bases from J; junction bases left unmatched: 6. The CDR3 covers 15 residues. Germline CDR1 is SGHRS and CDR2 is YFSETQ. DNA for the CDR3: TGCGCCAGCAGTTTGACTAGCGGGAGTAGCAATGAGCAGTTCTTC. It specifies CASSLTSGSSNEQFF. Full variable domain (rest looked up from reference TRBV5-1 and TRBJ2-1): KAGVTQTPRYLIKTRGQQVTLSCSPISGHRSVSWYQQTPGQGLQFLFEYFSETQRNKGNFPGRFSGRQFSNSRSEMNVSTLELGDSALYLCASSLTSGSSNEQFFGPGTRLTVL.

The chain carries TRBV6-1 and TRBJ2-1, with a weak D call TRBD2 (6 bases). V was shortened by 4 bases and J by 3 bases, with 16 bases between the two germline ends. Germline values: CDR1 MNHNS, CDR2 SASEGT. CDR3 length: 16 amino acids. The CDR3 loop is CASSVGGLSFYNEQFF. The CDR3 DNA is TGTGCCAGCAGTGTTGGGGGACTCAGCTTCTACAATGAGCAGTTCTTC.

Here the CDR3 DNA reads TGTGCCAGCAGCTCCCTGGGCGCACATAGGAACACTGAAGCTTTCTTT. It specifies CASSSLGAHRNTEAFF. The V call is TRBV7-2, the J call TRBJ1-1; the D is unclear. Trimming removed 4 bases at V and 1 base at J, with 16 bases between. CDR3 length equals 16 residues. The germline V gene encodes CDR1 SGHTA and CDR2 FQGNSA.

The gene calls are TRBV28 and TRBJ1-4; D may be TRBD1 (5 bases). Looked up from germline, CDR1 is MDHEN and CDR2 is SYDVKM. V dropped 6 bases and J dropped 7 bases, with 18 bases sitting between them. This CDR3 spans 15 amino acids. CDR3: CASSNPGRGVEKLFF. CDR3 in DNA: TGTGCCAGCAGCAACCCAGGGAGGGGTGTTGAAAAACTGTTTTTT. Full variable domain (remainder filled in from reference TRBV28 and TRBJ1-4): DVKVTQSSRYLVKRTGEKVFLECVQDMDHENMFWYRQDPGLGLRLIYFSYDVKMKEKGDIPEGYSVSREKKERFSLILESASTNQTSMYLCASSNPGRGVEKLFFGSGTQLSVL.

This chain connects TRBV6-2 or TRBV6-3 to TRBJ1-2, with a weak D call TRBD1 (5 bases). Trimming removed 0 bases from V and 7 bases from J, with 9 bases in between. CDR1 and CDR2 from the germline V gene are MNHEY and SVGEGT. CDR3 size: 13 residues. CDR3: CASSYSRDRGYTF. CDR3 DNA: TGTGCCAGCAGTTACTCCAGGGATCGTGGCTACACCTTC.

The genes are TRBV4-1 and TRBJ1-3; TRBD1 is a possible D gene (6 bases). The CDR3 is 15 amino acids. Trimming stripped 2 bases from V and 0 bases from J, with 8 bases between. Germline-derived CDR1 and CDR2 are MGHRA and YSYEKL. CDR3 in amino acids: CASSQWTASGNTIYF. The DNA for the CDR3 is TGCGCCAGCAGCCAATGGACAGCCTCTGGAAACACCATATATTTT.

This rearrangement joins TRBV10-3 to TRBJ2-3; 9 bases line up with TRBD1. Germline CDR1 is ENHRY and CDR2 is SYGVKD. This CDR3 contains 16 residues. V lost 5 bases to trimming and J lost 2 bases; unmatched junction nucleotides: 8. The CDR3 nucleotides read TGTGCCATCAGTCAAACAGGGGGCGCGATCACAGATACGCAGTATTTT. Translated: CAISQTGGAITDTQYF.